Each of the 6 T cell receptor beta chains below was sequenced from the same sample in a study of control samples from healthy donors and cancer patients. The method was immunoSEQ multiplex PCR; TCRdb's version includes in-frame clones alone and lacks a portion of them. The table lists around 150,000 clones, just over 95% of them singletons. Sequenced input: blood. Source of these receptors: a woman in her 30s in good health.

The J gene is TRBJ1-1, the V gene TRBV6-5; the D is unclear. Germline CDR1 reads MNHEY; CDR2 reads SVGAGI. V lost 0 bases, J lost 5 bases, and 7 bases lay in between. CDR3 length: 13 amino acids. The CDR3 loop is CASSYSGVTEAFF. CDR3 in DNA: TGTGCCAGCAGTTACTCGGGTGTTACTGAAGCTTTCTTT.

This sequence joins TRBV9 and TRBJ1-3, with D possibly TRBD1 on 6 matching bases. The germline V gene has CDR1 SGDLS and CDR2 YYNGEE. The CDR3 has 15 residues. Trimming shortened V by 1 base and J by 0 bases, and 8 bases separated the two germline ends. The chain's CDR3 is CASSVSGASGNTIYF. The CDR3, as DNA: TGTGCCAGCAGCGTATCAGGGGCCTCTGGAAACACCATATATTTT.

The chain carries TRBV27 and TRBJ2-5; D might be TRBD1 or TRBD2, each matching 5 bases. The V gene lost 5 bases and the J gene lost 5 bases, with 12 bases spanning the gap. From germline, CDR1 is MNHEY and CDR2 SMNVEV (reference sequence). The CDR3 runs to 13 residues. This CDR3 reads CASSKRGRETQYF. The CDR3 nucleotides read TGTGCCAGCAGTAAGAGGGGTCGCGAGACCCAGTACTTC.

This chain connects TRBV5-5 to TRBJ1-1, with D possibly matching TRBD1 (5 bases). CDR1 is SGHKS, CDR2 YYEKEE, per germline (reference sequence). CDR3 length: 14 amino acids. V lost 0 bases, J lost 4 bases, and 10 bases lay in between. The CDR3 DNA reads as TGTGCCAGCAGCTTGGGCGGACACCGCACTGAAGCTTTCTTT. As protein: CASSLGGHRTEAFF.

About this clone: The junction does not match germline at one end; this may be a read error. The V and J genes are TRBV7-9 and TRBJ1-2; 7 bases fit TRBD1. Per germline, CDR1 SEHNR and CDR2 FQNEAQ (reference sequence). The CDR3 consists of 11 residues. The CDR3: CASSVGTETAF. CDR3 bases: TGTGCCAGCAGCGTCGGGACAGAGACAGCCTTC.

This CDR3 reads CAWSVQQGRAEAFF. The DNA for the CDR3 is TGTGCCTGGAGTGTACAGCAGGGGCGGGCTGAAGCTTTCTTT. The chain employs TRBV30 and TRBJ1-1; a weak D match, TRBD1 (6 bases). Germline V lookup: CDR1 GTSNPN, CDR2 SVGIG (reference sequence). Trimming took 0 bases from V and 6 from J, leaving 14 bases between them. The CDR3 has 14 amino acids.